Following are 14 T cell receptor beta chains from one sample sequenced in a study of immune evolution from preneoplasia to lung adenocarcinoma. Only in-frame clones appear in the TCRdb table, and some are missing; sequencing was by immunoSEQ multiplex PCR. The sample has 4,800 or so clones, roughly 79% seen once. The sample consisted of FFPE minimally invasive lung adenocarcinoma tissue. The source is a person aged 55-85 years with lung adenocarcinoma.

The chain is built from TRBV28 and TRBJ2-2, with 11 positions matching TRBD2. CDR3 length: 14 amino acids. J was trimmed by 6 bases and V by 6 bases; bases with no gene match: 3. Germline lookup yields CDR1 MDHEN and CDR2 SYDVKM. Here the CDR3 reads CASRFSGRAGELFF. The CDR3 coding sequence is TGTGCCAGCAGGTTTAGCGGGAGGGCCGGGGAGCTGTTTTTT.

The chain employs TRBV4-3 and TRBJ1-2; D is undetermined. The germline CDR1 and CDR2 sequences are LGHNA and YSLEER. The CDR3 is 13 residues long. The ends were cut back, 2 bases at V and 3 bases at J, with 7 bases in the middle. The CDR3 nucleotides are TGCGCCAGCAGCCAAACCCTGGACTATGGCTACACCTTC. As protein: CASSQTLDYGYTF.

This clone was seen just once. V and J are TRBV6-5 and TRBJ2-7, with a weak D call TRBD1 (5 bases). Germline CDR1 is MNHEY and CDR2 is SVGAGI. V lost 0 bases to trimming and J lost 3 bases, with 9 bases between them. The CDR3 length is 14 residues. The CDR3 bases are TGTGCCAGCAGTTACTCGGACACCGGCTACGAGCAGTACTTC. Translated: CASSYSDTGYEQYF.

This sequence joins TRBV6-5 and TRBJ2-1; D unclear. The CDR3 has 11 amino acids. Germline CDR1 and CDR2: MNHEY and SVGAGI. V was shortened by 8 bases and J by 2 bases, with 4 bases between the two germline ends. Here the CDR3 DNA reads TGTGCCAGCCAGGCCTACAATGAGCAGTTCTTC. It is translated as CASQAYNEQFF.

This clone has only one observation. This chain links TRBV15 with TRBJ2-3; D is ambiguous. CDR1 and CDR2 from the germline V gene are LNHNV and YYDKDF (reference sequence). This CDR3 spans 15 amino acids. V lost 3 bases and J 3 bases, leaving 13 bases between the germline ends. Here the CDR3 DNA reads TGTGCCACCAGCAGGCGGCGGCCCGGGACAGATACGCAGTATTTT. It specifies CATSRRRPGTDTQYF. Full variable domain (missing parts from reference TRBV15 and TRBJ2-3): DAMVIQNPRYQVTQFGKPVTLSCSQTLNHNVMYWYQQKSSQAPKLLFHYYDKDFNNEADTPDNFQSRRPNTSFCFLDIRSPGLGDTAMYLCATSRRRPGTDTQYFGPGTRLTVL.

The J gene is TRBJ2-7, the V gene TRBV28; D gene ambiguous. V dropped 5 bases and J dropped 3 bases, with 8 bases sitting between them. The CDR3 extends over 12 amino acids. Germline V CDR1 and CDR2: MDHEN, SYDVKM. The CDR3 nucleotides are TGTGCCAGCAGTCCCTCCCGCTACGAGCAGTACTTC. Its translation is CASSPSRYEQYF. Complete variable domain (other parts from reference TRBV28 and TRBJ2-7): DVKVTQSSRYLVKRTGEKVFLECVQDMDHENMFWYRQDPGLGLRLIYFSYDVKMKEKGDIPEGYSVSREKKERFSLILESASTNQTSMYLCASSPSRYEQYFGPGTRLTVT.

The V and J genes are TRBV14 and TRBJ2-5; D unclear. The germline CDR1 and CDR2 sequences are SGHDN and FVKESK. The CDR3 is 16 amino acids. Trimming removed 0 bases from V and 1 base from J, with 12 bases in between. The CDR3 DNA sequence: TGTGCCAGCAGCCAAGACGCAGGTACCTTCCAAGAGACCCAGTACTTC. Protein product: CASSQDAGTFQETQYF.

The V gene is TRBV5-6, the J gene TRBJ1-5; TRBD1 aligns across 8 bases. The CDR3 has 15 amino acids. Trimming cost V 0 bases and J 5 bases; bases outside gene matches: 4. Germline CDR1 is SGHDT and CDR2 is YYEEEE. CDR3 in amino acids: CASSLAMTGDQPQHF. In nucleotides, the CDR3 is TGTGCCAGCAGCTTGGCCATGACAGGGGATCAGCCCCAGCATTTT.

About this clone: One end of the junction does not line up with germline, which may come from a read error. V gene TRBV28 combines with J gene TRBJ2-4; D unclear. Germline-derived CDR1 and CDR2 are MDHEN and SYDVKM. The CDR3 totals 13 residues. The CDR3 region has the DNA TGTGCCACCAGTTTACGAGGAAGAAACATTCAGTACTTC. It yields the protein CATSLRGRNIQYF.

The rearrangement uses TRBV4-3 and TRBJ2-3; weak D call: TRBD1 (6 bases). Germline lookup yields CDR1 LGHNA and CDR2 YSLEER. The CDR3 loop spans 16 amino acids. Trimming left V 4 bases short and J 1 base short, with 15 bases between. CDR3 amino acids: CASSRQGTSRTDTQYF. CDR3 in DNA: TGCGCCAGCAGCCGGCAGGGGACAAGTCGCACAGATACGCAGTATTTT.

CDR3 protein: CASMGTGYGEQFF. In DNA form, the CDR3 reads TGTGCCAGCATGGGGACAGGTTATGGTGAGCAGTTCTTC. The V gene is TRBV27, the J gene TRBJ2-1, with 8 bases lining up with TRBD1. The CDR3 extends over 13 amino acids. The germline V gene has CDR1 MNHEY and CDR2 SMNVEV (reference sequence). The V gene end was trimmed by 7 bases and the J gene end by 9 bases; junction bases not matched to a gene: 8.

The chain recombines TRBV15 with TRBJ2-1; either TRBD1 or TRBD2 may fit D (5 bases each). CDR3 length equals 13 residues. The germline CDR1 and CDR2 sequences are LNHNV and YYDKDF (reference sequence). The germline V and J ends were trimmed by 0 bases and 9 bases, with 9 bases remaining between them. The CDR3 loop reads CATSRDPGAEQFF. CDR3 coding DNA: TGTGCCACCAGCAGAGATCCCGGGGCTGAGCAGTTCTTC.

This chain connects TRBV28 to TRBJ2-5; D not resolved. The CDR3 is 13 residues long. The germline CDR1 and CDR2 sequences are MDHEN and SYDVKM. V lost 3 bases and J 0 bases, leaving 5 bases between the germline ends. The CDR3 is CASSFQYQETQYF. The CDR3 coding sequence is TGTGCCAGCAGTTTCCAGTACCAAGAGACCCAGTACTTC.

This rearrangement joins TRBV2 to TRBJ1-5, with 12 bases aligning to TRBD1. The CDR3 contains 15 residues. Per the germline V gene, CDR1 is SNHLY and CDR2 is FYNNEI. V was pared by 6 bases and J by 5 bases, with 5 bases of the junction left unmatched. The CDR3 DNA sequence: TGTGCCAGCAGACCGGGACAGGGGGCTGATCAGCCCCAGCATTTT. It codes for CASRPGQGADQPQHF.